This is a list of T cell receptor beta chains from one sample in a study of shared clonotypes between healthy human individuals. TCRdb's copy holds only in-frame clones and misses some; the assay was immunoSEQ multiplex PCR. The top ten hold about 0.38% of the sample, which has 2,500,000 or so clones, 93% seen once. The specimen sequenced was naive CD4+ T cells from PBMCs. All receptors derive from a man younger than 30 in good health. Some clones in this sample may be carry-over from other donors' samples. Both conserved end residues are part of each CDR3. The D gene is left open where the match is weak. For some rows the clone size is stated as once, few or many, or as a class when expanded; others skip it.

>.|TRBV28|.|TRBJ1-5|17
TGTGCCAGCACCCTCCGGGACCTAAAGAGGGGCCATCAGCCCCAGCATTTT
CASTLRDLKRGHQPQHF
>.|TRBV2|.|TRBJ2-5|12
TGTGCCGGGGGGGACACCCAAGAGACCCAGTACTTC
CAGGDTQETQYF
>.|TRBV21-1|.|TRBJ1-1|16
TGTGCCAGCAGCGTGGGGGCGGATGGGATGAACACTGAAGCTTTCTTT
CASSVGADGMNTEAFF
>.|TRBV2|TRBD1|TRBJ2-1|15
TGTGCCAGCAGTCCCGGGACAGTGAGATTCAATGAGCAGTTCTTC
CASSPGTVRFNEQFF
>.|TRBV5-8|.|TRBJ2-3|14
TGTGCCAGCAGCTTTTTGGGGGCGGCGGATACGCAGTATTTT
CASSFLGAADTQYF
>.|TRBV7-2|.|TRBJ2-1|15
TGTGCCAGCAGCTCGCCTCGAAAGGGAGACAATGAGCAGTTCTTC
CASSSPRKGDNEQFF
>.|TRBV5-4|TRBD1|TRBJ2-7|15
TGTGCCAGCAGCAGGGACCGGGACAGAAGTCGAGAGCAGTACTTC
CASSRDRDRSREQYF
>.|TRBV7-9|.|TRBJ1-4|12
TGTGCCAGCAGCTTACTAGACGAAAAACTGTTTTTT
CASSLLDEKLFF
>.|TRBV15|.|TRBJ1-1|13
TGTGCCACCAGCAGACACAGGAACACTGAAGCTTTCTTT
CATSRHRNTEAFF
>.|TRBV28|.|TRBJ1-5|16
TGTGCCAGCAGTCCCGAGACGTGGCGGATGGGTCAGCCCCAGCATTTT
CASSPETWRMGQPQHF
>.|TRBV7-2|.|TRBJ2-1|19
TGTGCCAGCAGCTTAGGTCGTGGGCTGCGCGGTAGCTCCTACAATGAGCAGTTCTTC
CASSLGRGLRGSSYNEQFF
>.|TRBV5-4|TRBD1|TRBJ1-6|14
TGTGCCAGCAGCTTCGGGACAGGGGGTTCACCCCTCCACTTT
CASSFGTGGSPLHF
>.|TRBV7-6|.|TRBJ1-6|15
TGTGCCAGCAGCTTATTGGGGGAGGAAAATTCACCCCTCCACTTT
CASSLLGEENSPLHF
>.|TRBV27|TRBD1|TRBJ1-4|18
TGTGCCAGCAGTGTAATAGGTGCTGGTGCCAGGGGGAATGAAAAACTGTTTTTT
CASSVIGAGARGNEKLFF
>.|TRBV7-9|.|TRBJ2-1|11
TGTGCCAGCAGCTCCCCTGAGGGGCAGTTCTTC
CASSSPEGQFF
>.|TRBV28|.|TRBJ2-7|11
TGTGCCAGCAGTTACGATTACGAGCAGTACTTC
CASSYDYEQYF
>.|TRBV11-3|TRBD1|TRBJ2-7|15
TGTGCCAGCAGTCCCAGGACAGGGGGGCTCTACGAGCAGTACTTC
CASSPRTGGLYEQYF
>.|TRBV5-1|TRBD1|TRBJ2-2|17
TGCGCCAGCAGCTTGGGTCCCAGACAGGGAAACACCGGGGAGCTGTTTTTT
CASSLGPRQGNTGELFF
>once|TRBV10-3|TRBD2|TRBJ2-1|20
TGTGCCATCAGTGGTCGACTAGCGGGAGGCCCCAGGGCCTCCTACAATGAGCAGTTCTTC
CAISGRLAGGPRASYNEQFF
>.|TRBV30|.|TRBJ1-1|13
TGTGCCTGGAGGCCAGGGGAGAACACTGAAGCTTTCTTT
CAWRPGENTEAFF
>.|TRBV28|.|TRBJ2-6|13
TGTGCCAGCAGTTATTTCGGGGCCAACGTCCTGACTTTC
CASSYFGANVLTF
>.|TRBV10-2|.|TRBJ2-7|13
TGCGCCAGCAGTGAGTCGGGGCGGGGTAAGCAGTACTTC
CASSESGRGKQYF
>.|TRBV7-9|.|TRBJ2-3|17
TGTGCCAGCAGCCTGACCCCAGGTGCGGGGATCACAGATACGCAGTATTTT
CASSLTPGAGITDTQYF
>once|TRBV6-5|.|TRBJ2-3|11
TGTGCCACGGTAACCCGGGGTACGCAGTATTTT
CATVTRGTQYF
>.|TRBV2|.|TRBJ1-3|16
TGTGCCAGCAGTGAAGTGGGAGGGCTAGGGGGAAACACCATATATTTT
CASSEVGGLGGNTIYF
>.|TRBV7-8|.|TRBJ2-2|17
TGTGCCAGCAGCTTAGAGTCGTTTGGGATCGACACCGGGGAGCTGTTTTTT
CASSLESFGIDTGELFF
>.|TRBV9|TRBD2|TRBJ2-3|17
TGTGCCAGCAGCCCAACCTGGTCTAGCGGGAGAACAGATACGCAGTATTTT
CASSPTWSSGRTDTQYF
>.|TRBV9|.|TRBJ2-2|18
TGTGCCAGCAGCGTAGGCAACGGTCCGTTCGCGAACACCGGGGAGCTGTTTTTT
CASSVGNGPFANTGELFF
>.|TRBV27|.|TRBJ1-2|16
TGTGCCAGCAGTTTCCGCCTTGGGCAGGCTAACTATGGCTACACCTTC
CASSFRLGQANYGYTF
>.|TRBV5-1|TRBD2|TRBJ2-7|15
TGCGCCAGCAGCTTGGCGGCGGGAGGGCCCTACGAGCAGTACTTC
CASSLAAGGPYEQYF
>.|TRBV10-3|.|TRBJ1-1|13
TGTGCCGCCAAAAAAGGCCCGAACACTGAAGCTTTCTTT
CAAKKGPNTEAFF
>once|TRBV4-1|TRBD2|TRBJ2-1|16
TGCGCCAGCAGCCAAGCGACTAGCGGGTCTTACAATGAGCAGTTCTTC
CASSQATSGSYNEQFF
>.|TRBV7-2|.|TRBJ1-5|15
TGTGCCAGCAGCATTTCAGGGGCAACGGAGCAGCCCCAGCATTTT
CASSISGATEQPQHF
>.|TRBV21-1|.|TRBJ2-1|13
TGTGCCAGCAGCAAGGGGGGACCCGTAGAGCAGTTCTTC
CASSKGGPVEQFF
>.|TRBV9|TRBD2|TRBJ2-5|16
TGTGCCAGCAGCCTCTCTACCGGGAGGGCCGTAGAGACCCAGTACTTC
CASSLSTGRAVETQYF
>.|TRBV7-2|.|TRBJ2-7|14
TGTGCCAGCAGCTTAGTTGCTCGAACCTACGAGCAGTACTTC
CASSLVARTYEQYF
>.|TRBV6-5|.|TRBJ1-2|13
TGTGCCAGCAGTTACTCGCAGAGGGGCGGCTACACCTTC
CASSYSQRGGYTF
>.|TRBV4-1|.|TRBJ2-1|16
TGCGCCAGCAGCCAAGATCAGGGGGAGGGTGGCGATGAGCAGTTCTTC
CASSQDQGEGGDEQFF
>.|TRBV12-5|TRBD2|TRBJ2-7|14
TGTGCTAGTGCCTCGGGCGGGAGCATGTACGAGCAGTACTTC
CASASGGSMYEQYF
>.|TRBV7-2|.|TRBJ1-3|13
TGTGCCAGCAGCATCGGGACAGGAAACACCATATATTTT
CASSIGTGNTIYF
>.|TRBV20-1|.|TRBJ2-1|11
TGCAGTTACCTAGGCGCTAATGAGCAGTTCTTC
CSYLGANEQFF
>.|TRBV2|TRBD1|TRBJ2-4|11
TGTGCCAGCAGAGACAGGGGCATTCAGTACTTC
CASRDRGIQYF
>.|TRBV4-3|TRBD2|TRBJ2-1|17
TGCGCCAGCAGCCGCGGGACTAGCGGGCTATCCTACAATGAGCAGTTCTTC
CASSRGTSGLSYNEQFF
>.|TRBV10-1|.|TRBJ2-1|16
TGCGCCAGCAGTTGGCTAAGGAAGGCCAGTTACAATGAGCAGTTCTTC
CASSWLRKASYNEQFF
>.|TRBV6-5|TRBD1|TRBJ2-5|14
TGTGCCAGCAGTTACCAGACAGGGCTAGAGACCCAGTACTTC
CASSYQTGLETQYF
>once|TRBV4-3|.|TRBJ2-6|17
TGCGCCAGCAGCCAAGGAGGCCCGAGATCTGGGGCCAACGTCCTGACTTTC
CASSQGGPRSGANVLTF
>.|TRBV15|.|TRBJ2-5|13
TGTGCCACCAGCAGATCAAAACTAGAGACCCAGTACTTC
CATSRSKLETQYF
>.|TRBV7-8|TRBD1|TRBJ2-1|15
TGTGCCAGCAGGGTCGTCGGACAGGGGTACAATGAGCAGTTCTTC
CASRVVGQGYNEQFF
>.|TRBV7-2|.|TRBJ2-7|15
TGTGCCAGCAGCGAAGGGTCGGGGTCCTCCTACGAGCAGTACTTC
CASSEGSGSSYEQYF